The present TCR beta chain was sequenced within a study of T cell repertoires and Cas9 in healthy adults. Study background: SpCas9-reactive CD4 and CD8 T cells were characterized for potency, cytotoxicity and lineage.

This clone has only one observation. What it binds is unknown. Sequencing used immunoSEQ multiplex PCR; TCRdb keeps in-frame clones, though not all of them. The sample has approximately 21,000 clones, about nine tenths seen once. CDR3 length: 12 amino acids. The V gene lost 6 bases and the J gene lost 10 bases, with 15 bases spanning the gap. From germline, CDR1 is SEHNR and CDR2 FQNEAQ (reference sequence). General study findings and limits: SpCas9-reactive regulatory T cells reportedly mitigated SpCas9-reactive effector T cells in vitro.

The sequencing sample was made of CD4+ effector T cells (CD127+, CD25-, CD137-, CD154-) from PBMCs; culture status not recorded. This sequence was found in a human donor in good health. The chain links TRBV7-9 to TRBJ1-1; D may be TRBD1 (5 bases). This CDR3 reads CASSPAGVLAFF. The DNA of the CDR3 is TGTGCCAGCAGTCCGGCGGGGGTTTTAGCTTTCTTT.